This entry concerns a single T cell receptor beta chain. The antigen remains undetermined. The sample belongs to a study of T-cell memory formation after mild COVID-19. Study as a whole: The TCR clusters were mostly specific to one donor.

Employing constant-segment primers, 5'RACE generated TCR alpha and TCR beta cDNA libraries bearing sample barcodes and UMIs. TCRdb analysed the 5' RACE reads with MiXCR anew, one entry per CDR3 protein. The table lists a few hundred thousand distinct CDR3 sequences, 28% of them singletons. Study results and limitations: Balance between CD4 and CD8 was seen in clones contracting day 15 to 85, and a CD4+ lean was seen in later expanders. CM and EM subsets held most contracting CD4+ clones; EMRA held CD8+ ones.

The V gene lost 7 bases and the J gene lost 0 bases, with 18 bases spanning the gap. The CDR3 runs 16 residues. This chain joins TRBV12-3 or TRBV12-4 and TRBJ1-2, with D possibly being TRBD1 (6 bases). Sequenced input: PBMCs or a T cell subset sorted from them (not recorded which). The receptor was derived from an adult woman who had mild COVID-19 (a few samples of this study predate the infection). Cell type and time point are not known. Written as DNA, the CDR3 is TGTGCCAGCACACCCCGAGGGGGAACTCCTAACTATGGCTACACCTTC. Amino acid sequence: CASTPRGGTPNYGYTF.